This T cell receptor beta chain emerged from a study of T cell responses to AZD1222 COVID-19 vaccine. The study's findings and limits: After two AZD1222 doses, spike-specific TCR breadth and depth rose versus day 0.

Libraries were prepared by immunoSEQ multiplex PCR; TCRdb keeps only in-frame clonotypes and omits some of them. Here the sample table reports over 120,000 clones. Notes on this clone: Its target is unknown.

Sequencing was performed on peripheral blood. The clonotype comes from an adult in good health.

The CDR3 reads CASGQGYEQYF. CDR3 sequence (DNA): TGTGCCAGCGGGCAGGGCTACGAGCAGTACTTC. This chain links TRBV11-1 with TRBJ2-7; perhaps TRBD1 as D (5 bases). Between the trimmed V and J ends, which lost 8 bases and 3 bases, there was a span of 8 bases. Germline loops: CDR1 SGHAT, CDR2 FQDESV (reference sequence). This CDR3 has 11 amino acids.